These 27 T cell receptor beta chains share one sample of origin, sequenced in a study of blood T cells in healthy people across ages. Sample-barcoded 5' priming and a J-beta primer mix drove a second PCR of about 6 to 12 cycles. MiXCR, run by TCRdb on the 5' RACE reads, gives a single entry per CDR3 protein. The data contain about 1,600,000 distinct CDR3 sequences, around 42% of them singletons. Sequenced input: blood. These receptors all stem from a woman younger than 30 in good health.

This clonotype was seen a few times. V usage is TRBV20-1 and J usage is TRBJ2-3; 7 bases fit TRBD2. The length of the CDR3 is 14 residues. V was pared by 5 bases and J by 4 bases, with 9 bases of the junction left unmatched. Germline CDR1 and CDR2: DFQATT and SNEGSKA (reference sequence). CDR3 coding DNA: TGCAGTGCTTTTCCCGCGGGAGAGCCAGATACGCAGTATTTT. This sequence encodes CSAFPAGEPDTQYF.

This clonotype was seen more than once but under ten times. The chain employs TRBV6-1 and TRBJ2-1; 10 bases are shared with TRBD2. This CDR3 is 14 amino acids long. The junction had 3 bases not matched to a gene; V was cut back by 6 bases and J by 4 bases. Germline-derived CDR1 and CDR2 are MNHNS and SASEGT. The CDR3 nucleotides read TGTGCCAGCAGGAAAGCGGGAGGGTACAATGAGCAGTTCTTC. This gives the protein CASRKAGGYNEQFF.

This clonotype was seen a few times. The chain recombines TRBV6-5 with TRBJ2-5, with D perhaps matching TRBD1 or TRBD2 (6 bases each). The germline V gene encodes CDR1 MNHEY and CDR2 SVGAGI. There are 16 residues in the CDR3. Trimming pared 2 bases from V and 4 bases from J, leaving 17 bases between. The CDR3 DNA reads TGTGCCAGCAGTTACCTCCCCAGCGGAGGGGGAGAGACCCAGTACTTC. Translating it yields CASSYLPSGGGETQYF.

This clonotype was detected ten times or more. The chain combines TRBV9 with TRBJ2-5, with no clear D. V dropped 3 bases and J dropped 2 bases, with 5 bases sitting between them. The CDR3 totals 12 residues. In germline, CDR1 is SGDLS, CDR2 YYNGEE. This CDR3 is CASSATQETQYF. The CDR3 DNA reads TGTGCCAGCAGCGCGACTCAAGAGACCCAGTACTTC.

The chain employs TRBV20-1 and TRBJ2-7, with TRBD1 matching 9 bases. This CDR3 has 13 residues. Germline trimming cut 4 bases from V and 2 bases from J; bases unmatched to any gene: 3. Per germline, CDR1 DFQATT and CDR2 SNEGSKA (reference sequence). In DNA form, the CDR3 reads TGCAGTGCTAAACAGGGGGCTCCCTACGAGCAGTACTTC. Encoded protein: CSAKQGAPYEQYF.

The V gene is TRBV29-1, the J gene TRBJ1-2, with 7 bases fitting TRBD1. CDR3 length: 14 amino acids. The V and J ends lost 7 bases and 6 bases, in that order; junction bases with no gene match: 14. Germline-derived CDR1 and CDR2 are SQVTM and ANQGSEA. The CDR3 coding sequence is TGCAGCGCCCTGGGACAGAGTAGTAGCGATGGCTACACCTTC. Translated, it gives CSALGQSSSDGYTF.

A word on this clonotype: A read error is possible here, since a much larger clone lies one base away. The V and J genes are TRBV28 and TRBJ2-5; 13 bases agree with TRBD2. This CDR3 has 14 residues. Trimming at V came to 6 bases and at J to 11 bases, leaving 9 bases not matched to a gene. From germline, CDR1 is MDHEN and CDR2 SYDVKM. The CDR3 is CASSGTSGMNEQYF. The DNA for the CDR3 is TGTGCCAGCAGCGGGACTAGCGGGATGAATGAGCAGTACTTC.

CDR3: CASSYALAPYNEQFF. The CDR3 DNA follows: TGTGCCAGCAGTTACGCACTCGCACCCTACAATGAGCAGTTCTTC. The chain employs TRBV6-5 and TRBJ2-1; D not resolved. With 2 bases removed from V and 2 bases from J, the gap between germline ends came to 10 bases. The CDR3 loop spans 15 amino acids. Germline loops: CDR1 MNHEY, CDR2 SVGAGI.

This clonotype was counted only a few times. The chain carries TRBV24-1 and TRBJ2-3; 12 bases are a match to TRBD2. The J segment lost 4 bases and the V segment lost 3 bases, leaving 4 bases of the junction unmatched. The CDR3 totals 16 residues. CDR1 KGHDR and CDR2 SFDVKD come from the germline V gene. CDR3 amino acids: CATSDVLAGGADTQYF. In DNA form, the CDR3 reads TGTGCCACCAGTGATGTACTAGCGGGGGGAGCAGATACGCAGTATTTT.

With respect to this clonotype: The junction differs from germline at one of its ends, possibly a read error. J is TRBJ2-5 and V is TRBV5-1; D may be TRBD2 (6 bases). This CDR3 contains 14 residues. Looked up from germline, CDR1 is SGHRS and CDR2 is YFSETQ. The CDR3 region is CAGSLGEVGNEQYF. Here the CDR3 DNA reads TGCGCCGGCAGCTTGGGGGAGGTTGGCAATGAGCAGTACTTC. The full variable domain, in which reference TRBV5-1 and TRBJ2-5 provide the parts outside the CDR3, is KAGVTQTPRYLIKTRGQQVTLSCSPISGHRSVSWYQQTPGQGLQFLFEYFSETQRNKGNFPGRFSGRQFSNSRSEMNVSTLELGDSALYLCAGSLGEVGNEQYFGPGTRLLVL.

The V gene is TRBV13, the J gene TRBJ1-1; TRBD1 might be the D (5 bases). CDR3 length: 15 residues. From germline, CDR1 is PRHDT and CDR2 FYEKMQ (reference sequence). V lost 5 bases and J 4 bases, leaving 17 bases between the germline ends. In DNA form, the CDR3 reads TGTGCCAGCAGCGACAGACGGAAATTGAGCACTGAAGCTTTCTTT. This gives the protein CASSDRRKLSTEAFF. The whole variable domain, remainder taken from reference TRBV13 and TRBJ1-1, is AAGVIQSPRHLIKEKRETATLKCYPIPRHDTVYWYQQGPGQDPQFLISFYEKMQSDKGSIPDRFSAQQFSDYHSELNMSSLELGDSALYFCASSDRRKLSTEAFFGQGTRLTVV.

The chain combines TRBV9 with TRBJ2-1, with 7 positions matching TRBD1. The DNA end lines up better with TRBJ2-7; the J call may be wrong. There are 20 residues in the CDR3. CDR1 and CDR2 (germline): SGDLS, YYNGEE. CDR3: CASSAKAFTGTASSYNEQYF. For the CDR3, the DNA is TGTGCCAGCAGCGCTAAGGCTTTTACCGGGACAGCAAGCTCCTACAATGAGCAGTACTTC.

This chain uses TRBV7-9 with TRBJ2-2; 7 bases align to TRBD1. The CDR3 consists of 15 residues. The germline V gene has CDR1 SEHNR and CDR2 FQNEAQ (reference sequence). After removal of 4 bases from V and 3 bases from J, the junction contained 5 bases not matched to a gene. The CDR3 nucleotides are TGTGCCAGCAGCTGCGGAGACAGGGACACCGGGGAGCTGTTTTTT. Translated: CASSCGDRDTGELFF.

To note about this clonotype: Compared with germline, one end of the junction differs, possibly owing to a read error. The V and J genes are TRBV27 and TRBJ1-6; D uncertain. CDR1 and CDR2 (germline): MNHEY, SMNVEV (reference sequence). The CDR3 covers 14 residues. The CDR3 here is CASSSTPFASLLHF. In DNA form, the CDR3 reads TGTGCCAGCAGTTCGACCCCGTTCGCGTCACTCCTCCACTTT.

This clonotype was recorded a few times. V and J are TRBV9 and TRBJ2-5; the match to TRBD2 covers 7 bases. Trimming cost V 0 bases and J 4 bases; bases outside gene matches: 3. Germline V lookup: CDR1 SGDLS, CDR2 YYNGEE. The CDR3 is made up of 14 amino acids. The chain's CDR3 is CASSVGEGRETQYF. CDR3 DNA: TGTGCCAGCAGCGTAGGGGAGGGGAGAGAGACCCAGTACTTC.

This clonotype was found a few times. The genes are TRBV20-1 and TRBJ2-5; D might be TRBD1 (5 bases). CDR1 is DFQATT and CDR2 is SNEGSKA in the germline V gene (reference sequence). Trimming shortened V by 0 bases and J by 5 bases, and 10 bases separated the two germline ends. This CDR3 is built from 13 residues. The CDR3 region has the DNA TGCAGTGCTAGAGATCAGCAGGGCGAGACCCAGTACTTC. This sequence encodes CSARDQQGETQYF.

This clonotype occurred a few times. The chain employs TRBV4-1 and TRBJ2-7; 9 nucleotides align to TRBD1. Germline V gene data show CDR1 as MGHRA and CDR2 as YSYEKL. This CDR3 comprises 16 residues. After removal of 0 bases from V and 4 bases from J, the junction contained 7 bases not matched to a gene. In nucleotides, the CDR3 is TGCGCCAGCAGCCAAGATTATGGGACAGGGTATTACGAGCAGTACTTC. This sequence encodes CASSQDYGTGYYEQYF.

Concerning this clonotype itself: This could be a read error, since a much larger clone is one nucleotide away. This chain joins TRBV6-6 and TRBJ2-1; 15 bases align to TRBD2. From germline, CDR1 is MNHNY and CDR2 SVGAGI (reference sequence). The CDR3 has 15 amino acids. V lost 6 bases to trimming and J lost 7 bases; unmatched junction nucleotides: 4. The CDR3 reads CASRSGTSGRNEQFF. CDR3 coding DNA: TGTGCCAGCAGATCCGGGACTAGCGGGAGGAATGAGCAGTTCTTC.

This clonotype appeared a few times. This chain connects TRBV7-2 to TRBJ1-2; D not certain. There are 16 residues in the CDR3. CDR1 SGHTA and CDR2 FQGNSA come from the germline V gene. The V end was cut by 5 bases, the J end by 4 bases, with 20 bases between. The CDR3 is CASSPWTESLGYGYTF. CDR3 DNA sequence: TGTGCCAGCAGCCCCTGGACGGAGTCCCTTGGCTATGGCTACACCTTC.

In its sample, this clonotype was seen a few times. This chain links TRBV28 with TRBJ2-7, with 8 bases aligning to TRBD2. Trimming cost V 2 bases and J 6 bases; bases outside gene matches: 6. The germline V gene has CDR1 MDHEN and CDR2 SYDVKM. This CDR3 has 14 amino acids. Here the CDR3 DNA reads TGTGCCAGCAGTTTAACAGCGGGGGTCGGCGAGCAGTACTTC. Translation: CASSLTAGVGEQYF.

The rearrangement links TRBV20-1 to TRBJ2-3; TRBD1 matches 9 bases. CDR3 length: 14 residues. Germline V gives CDR1 DFQATT, CDR2 SNEGSKA (reference sequence). Trimming cost V 6 bases and J 2 bases; bases outside gene matches: 6. In DNA form, the CDR3 reads TGCAGTGCGGCCGGACAGGGGCACACAGATACGCAGTATTTT. It codes for CSAAGQGHTDTQYF.

Points on this clonotype: At one of its ends the junction is not consistent with the germline gene, which may arise from a read error. The V gene is TRBV9, the J gene TRBJ2-1, with 9 bases lining up with TRBD2. The end of the DNA aligns better with TRBJ2-7, so the J call may be wrong. Germline CDR1 reads SGDLS; CDR2 reads YYNGEE. This CDR3 has 15 amino acids. DNA for the CDR3: TGTACCAGCAGCGTCAACCTAGCGGGGACCTACGAGCAGTACTTC. Translation gives CTSSVNLAGTYEQYF.

This clonotype was detected a few times. The J gene is TRBJ2-2, the V gene TRBV4-1, with D perhaps TRBD1 or TRBD2 (6 bases each). The CDR3 contains 18 residues. Trimming cost V 1 base and J 1 base, with 16 bases left between them. CDR1 and CDR2 (germline): MGHRA, YSYEKL. The CDR3, as DNA: TGCGCCAGCAGCCAAGGTCGGAGGGGGTTAGGGAACACCGGGGAGCTGTTTTTT. Translation: CASSQGRRGLGNTGELFF.

The gene calls are TRBV3-1 and TRBJ1-1; possible D gene TRBD1, 5 bases. The CDR3 is made up of 16 amino acids. CDR1 is LGHDT, CDR2 YNNKEL, per germline (reference sequence). V was trimmed by 0 bases and J by 7 bases, leaving 18 bases between them. Here the CDR3 DNA reads TGTGCCAGCAGCCAAGATGGGTCAGGGCGAGTGAGTGAAGCTTTCTTT. It yields the protein CASSQDGSGRVSEAFF.

The chain is built from TRBV3-1 and TRBJ2-1; 11 bases are shared with TRBD2. Germline CDR1 reads LGHDT; CDR2 reads YNNKEL (reference sequence). This CDR3 has 16 residues. V shed 7 bases, J shed 0 bases, and the junction held 5 bases outside the gene matches. Written as DNA, the CDR3 is TGTGCCAGCAAACTAGCGGGGGCAGGCTCCTACAATGAGCAGTTCTTC. Residues: CASKLAGAGSYNEQFF.

The chain is built from TRBV12-3 or TRBV12-4 and TRBJ1-6; 10 bases map to TRBD1. The CDR3 covers 17 residues. The J segment lost 7 bases and the V segment lost 1 base, leaving 7 bases of the junction unmatched. For the CDR3, the DNA is TGTGCCAGCAGTTTAGAAGACAGGGGGCGTCGGAATTCACCCCTCCACTTT. This translates into CASSLEDRGRRNSPLHF.

The J gene is TRBJ1-4, the V gene TRBV5-1, with D perhaps TRBD1 (6 bases). This CDR3 contains 14 residues. Trimming removed 5 bases at V and 6 bases at J, with 14 bases between. Germline lookup yields CDR1 SGHRS and CDR2 YFSETQ. The CDR3 here is CASSARDIHEKLFF. The CDR3 DNA is TGCGCCAGCAGTGCTAGGGACATCCATGAAAAACTGTTTTTT.